These 23 T cell receptor beta chains were sequenced from one sample in a study of CD8 T cells in ankylosing spondylitis. TCRdb reprocessed the 5' RACE reads with MiXCR, giving one entry per CDR3 protein. The profile covers about 150,000 distinct CDR3 sequences, with roughly a third appearing a single time and around 6.2% taken by the ten largest. The sample was synovial fluid, either unsorted or a sorted T cell fraction (not recorded which). The receptors originated from a male donor with ankylosing spondylitis.

This clonotype was seen at least ten times. V and J are TRBV4-1 and TRBJ1-1; unclear D gene. CDR3 length: 15 residues. Germline CDR1 MGHRA, CDR2 YSYEKL. The V and J ends lost 1 base and 1 base respectively, with 10 bases between them. Here the CDR3 reads CASSQGAGGNTEAFF. DNA of the CDR3: TGCGCCAGCAGCCAAGGGGCAGGAGGGAACACTGAAGCTTTCTTT.

The chain uses TRBV29-1 and TRBJ2-3; 8 bases fit TRBD2. The CDR3 extends over 14 amino acids. Germline V gene data show CDR1 as SQVTM and CDR2 as ANQGSEA. The V and J ends lost 5 bases and 2 bases, in that order; junction bases with no gene match: 6. As DNA, the CDR3 is TGCAGCGTTTCCCCTAGCGGGTACACAGATACGCAGTATTTT. The encoded protein is CSVSPSGYTDTQYF.

In its sample, this clonotype was seen a few times. The CDR3 protein is CASSLGGYGSPLHF. The CDR3 nucleotides are TGTGCCAGCAGCTTAGGGGGGTACGGTTCACCCCTCCACTTT. The chain couples TRBV7-2 to TRBJ1-6, with D possibly being TRBD1 (5 bases). The germline gives CDR1 SGHTA, CDR2 FQGNSA. This CDR3 comprises 14 residues. Trimming cost V 1 base and J 9 bases, with 10 bases left between them.

V gene TRBV13 combines with J gene TRBJ2-5, with D possibly matching TRBD2 (7 bases). The CDR3 totals 14 residues. Germline V gene data show CDR1 as PRHDT and CDR2 as FYEKMQ (reference sequence). With 5 bases removed from V and 4 bases from J, the gap between germline ends came to 14 bases. CDR3 nucleotide sequence: TGTGCCAGCAGCAAGAGGGGGGGAGGAGAGACCCAGTACTTC. Translating it yields CASSKRGGGETQYF.

This sequence joins TRBV3-1 and TRBJ1-5; possible D gene TRBD1, 6 bases. V lost 6 bases, J lost 5 bases, and 17 bases lay in between. The CDR3 runs to 15 residues. Germline V gives CDR1 LGHDT, CDR2 YNNKEL (reference sequence). The CDR3 coding sequence is TGTGCCAGCAGTCCCGGGGGGGCGCGGTATCAGCCCCAGCATTTT. Translation: CASSPGGARYQPQHF. Together with reference TRBV3-1 and TRBJ1-5, the CDR3 gives the full variable domain: DTAVSQTPKYLVTQMGNDKSIKCEQNLGHDTMYWYKQDSKKFLKIMFSYNNKELIINETVPNRFSPKSPDKAHLNLHINSLELGDSAVYFCASSPGGARYQPQHFGDGTRLSIL.

The gene calls are TRBV6-5 and TRBJ1-2; 7 bases are a match to TRBD1. The V segment lost 4 bases and the J segment 8 bases; nucleotides outside the gene matches: 19. CDR3 length equals 17 residues. Looked up from germline, CDR1 is MNHEY and CDR2 is SVGAGI. The CDR3 DNA sequence: TGTGCCAGCAGTTCGTATCTGGGACAGCCCGAGGAGGTCGGCTACACCTTC. Encoded protein: CASSSYLGQPEEVGYTF.

A single count supports this clonotype. The gene calls are TRBV20-1 and TRBJ1-2, with D maybe TRBD1 (5 bases). Between the trimmed V and J ends, which lost 3 bases and 1 base, there was a span of 9 bases. Germline V gene lookup returns CDR1 DFQATT and CDR2 SNEGSKA (reference sequence). This CDR3 contains 13 residues. CDR3 loop: CSASQGLNYGYTF. For the CDR3, the DNA is TGCAGTGCTAGTCAGGGCCTTAACTATGGCTACACCTTC.

This clonotype was seen more than once but under ten times. This chain connects TRBV5-1 to TRBJ2-4; 7 bases align to TRBD1. Germline CDR1 reads SGHRS; CDR2 reads YFSETQ. The CDR3 loop spans 18 amino acids. With 5 bases clipped from V and 1 base from J, the junction kept 15 bases outside the gene matches. CDR3 protein: CASRLQEHRGVAKNIQYF. CDR3 coding DNA: TGCGCCAGCAGACTACAGGAACACAGGGGAGTGGCCAAAAACATTCAGTACTTC.

The chain recombines TRBV28 with TRBJ1-5; D gene ambiguous. Germline CDR1 MDHEN, CDR2 SYDVKM. The germline V and J ends were trimmed by 5 bases and 7 bases, with 15 bases remaining between them. The CDR3 loop spans 14 amino acids. The CDR3 DNA follows: TGTGCCAGCAGTCCGGAAGAAGAAGAGCAGCCCCAGCATTTT. It is translated as CASSPEEEEQPQHF.

This clonotype occurred once. The chain has TRBV5-6 and TRBJ1-2; 7 bases match TRBD1. This CDR3 contains 13 residues. CDR1 SGHDT and CDR2 YYEEEE come from the germline V gene. V shed 4 bases, J shed 4 bases, and the junction held 4 bases outside the gene matches. The DNA for the CDR3 is TGTGCCAGCAGCATGACAGGGAGCTATGGCTACACCTTC. Its protein is CASSMTGSYGYTF.

The gene calls are TRBV29-1 and TRBJ2-1; 7 bases are a match to TRBD1. V lost 6 bases and J lost 6; bases outside the gene matches: 5. The germline V gene has CDR1 SQVTM and CDR2 ANQGSEA. The CDR3 extends over 12 amino acids. CDR3 residues: CSVNAGGNEQFF. The CDR3 coding sequence is TGCAGCGTAAATGCAGGGGGCAATGAGCAGTTCTTC.

This clonotype was counted many times. This chain uses TRBV3-1 with TRBJ2-5; 8 bases are shared with TRBD2. CDR3 length equals 14 residues. Germline CDR1 is LGHDT and CDR2 is YNNKEL (reference sequence). V trimming: 6 bases; J trimming: 3 bases; junction bases outside the gene matches: 6. The CDR3 coding sequence is TGTGCCAGCAGGGACAGCGGGGGAGAAGAGACCCAGTACTTC. Translating gives CASRDSGGEETQYF.

This clonotype was seen a few times. The rearrangement uses TRBV11-2 and TRBJ2-5; a weak D match, TRBD2 (6 bases). The CDR3 is 13 amino acids. Deletions cut 0 bases from V and 5 bases from J, with 7 bases between. Germline CDR1 reads SGHAT; CDR2 reads FQNNGV. As DNA, the CDR3 is TGTGCCAGCAGCTTAGAACGGGGGGAGACCCAGTACTTC. Translating gives CASSLERGETQYF.

The gene calls are TRBV7-9 and TRBJ1-1, with D perhaps TRBD1 (5 bases). The CDR3 runs to 15 residues. The germline gives CDR1 SEHNR, CDR2 FQNEAQ (reference sequence). Deletions cut 0 bases from V and 0 bases from J, with 8 bases between. The DNA for the CDR3 is TGTGCCAGCAGCTTAGCCGTGGGGGTGAACACTGAAGCTTTCTTT. Translating gives CASSLAVGVNTEAFF.

At least ten counts were recorded for this clonotype. The V gene is TRBV30, the J gene TRBJ1-1; D not certain. V was trimmed by 0 bases and J by 11 bases, leaving 10 bases between them. Germline V gene data show CDR1 as GTSNPN and CDR2 as SVGIG (reference sequence). The CDR3 runs 11 residues. In DNA form, the CDR3 reads TGTGCCTGGAGTGTAACGCTGGAGGCTTTCTTT. This codes for CAWSVTLEAFF.

The J gene is TRBJ2-5, the V gene TRBV10-3, with 9 bases lining up with TRBD1. The CDR3 loop spans 13 amino acids. CDR1 and CDR2 from the germline V gene are ENHRY and SYGVKD. V lost 10 bases to trimming and J lost 4 bases; unmatched junction nucleotides: 7. The CDR3 protein is CATRTGEGETQYF. DNA for the CDR3: TGTGCCACCCGGACAGGGGAGGGAGAGACCCAGTACTTC.

This sequence joins TRBV7-9 and TRBJ2-1; D is possibly TRBD2 (5 bases). The CDR3 runs to 15 residues. The V end was cut by 5 bases, the J end by 8 bases, with 19 bases between. Germline CDR1 is SEHNR and CDR2 is FQNEAQ (reference sequence). CDR3 sequence: CASSGKAGPLYEQFF. CDR3 DNA sequence: TGTGCCAGCAGCGGAAAGGCGGGTCCTCTGTATGAGCAGTTCTTC.

This clonotype was detected a few times. The genes are TRBV13 and TRBJ2-1; 12 bases match TRBD2. The germline gives CDR1 PRHDT, CDR2 FYEKMQ (reference sequence). The CDR3 is made up of 16 amino acids. Germline trimming cut 3 bases from V and 4 bases from J; bases unmatched to any gene: 4. CDR3 sequence reads: CASSFPSGGGYNEQFF. Here the CDR3 DNA reads TGTGCCAGCAGCTTCCCTAGCGGGGGGGGATACAATGAGCAGTTCTTC.

V and J are TRBV6-1 and TRBJ1-6, with a tentative D call TRBD1 (5 bases). Germline CDR1 and CDR2: MNHNS and SASEGT. V lost 3 bases, J lost 9 bases, and 9 bases lay in between. The length of the CDR3 is 13 residues. In nucleotides, the CDR3 is TGTGCCAGCAGTGACATGGGGGTTTCACCCCTCCACTTT. Its translation: CASSDMGVSPLHF.

The sample holds one count of this clonotype. This chain joins TRBV14 and TRBJ2-4; D possibly uses TRBD1 or TRBD2 (6 bases each). The CDR3 extends over 16 amino acids. The germline V gene has CDR1 SGHDN and CDR2 FVKESK. Trimming left V 0 bases short and J 9 bases short, with 18 bases between. CDR3 sequence: CASSQDAGTIRSIQYF. CDR3 coding DNA: TGTGCCAGCAGCCAAGATGCGGGGACAATCCGGAGCATTCAGTACTTC.

CDR3 sequence (DNA): TGCGCCAGCAGCTTGCAGGGAAAGGCTCAGCCCCAGCATTTT. It is translated as CASSLQGKAQPQHF. The chain employs TRBV4-1 and TRBJ1-5, with a weak D call TRBD1 (5 bases). V was pared by 5 bases and J by 6 bases, with 14 bases between. The germline V gene encodes CDR1 MGHRA and CDR2 YSYEKL. This CDR3 comprises 14 residues.

The chain couples TRBV27 to TRBJ1-2, with D unclear. The CDR3 extends over 19 amino acids. Trimming pared 5 bases from V and 6 bases from J, leaving 31 bases between. Germline V CDR1 and CDR2: MNHEY, SMNVEV (reference sequence). The chain's CDR3 is CASSPLFVGDSNVHDGYTF. The DNA for the CDR3 is TGTGCCAGCAGTCCCCTGTTCGTTGGTGACTCGAACGTTCACGATGGCTACACCTTC.

V usage is TRBV4-1 and J usage is TRBJ2-7; 12 positions agree with TRBD2. This CDR3 has 15 amino acids. J gave up 3 bases and V 3 bases, and 3 bases lay outside the gene matches. Germline CDR1 is MGHRA and CDR2 is YSYEKL. Here the CDR3 reads CASSQTSGGLYEQYF. DNA of the CDR3: TGCGCCAGCAGCCAGACTAGCGGGGGCCTCTACGAGCAGTACTTC.